This T cell receptor beta chain derives from a study of blood T cells in healthy people across ages. The table lists this clonotype with many counts. This CDR3 is built from 14 residues. Per the germline V gene, CDR1 is SEHNR and CDR2 is FQNEAQ (reference sequence). V lost 1 base and J 6 bases, leaving 10 bases between the germline ends. Together with a sample-barcoded 5' primer, a J-beta primer mix was included in a second PCR lasting roughly 6 to 12 cycles. TCRdb used MiXCR to reprocess the 5' RACE reads, holding one entry per CDR3 protein. The sample consists of some 1,800,000 distinct CDR3 sequences, roughly two fifths of them appearing once.

The source of this sequence is a human donor in good health. The J gene is TRBJ1-5, the V gene TRBV7-9, with a weak D call TRBD1 (6 bases). Sequencing was carried out using blood. For the CDR3, the DNA is TGTGCCAGCAGCTTAGGAGGGGGTCCTCAGCCCCAGCATTTT. This gives the protein CASSLGGGPQPQHF.